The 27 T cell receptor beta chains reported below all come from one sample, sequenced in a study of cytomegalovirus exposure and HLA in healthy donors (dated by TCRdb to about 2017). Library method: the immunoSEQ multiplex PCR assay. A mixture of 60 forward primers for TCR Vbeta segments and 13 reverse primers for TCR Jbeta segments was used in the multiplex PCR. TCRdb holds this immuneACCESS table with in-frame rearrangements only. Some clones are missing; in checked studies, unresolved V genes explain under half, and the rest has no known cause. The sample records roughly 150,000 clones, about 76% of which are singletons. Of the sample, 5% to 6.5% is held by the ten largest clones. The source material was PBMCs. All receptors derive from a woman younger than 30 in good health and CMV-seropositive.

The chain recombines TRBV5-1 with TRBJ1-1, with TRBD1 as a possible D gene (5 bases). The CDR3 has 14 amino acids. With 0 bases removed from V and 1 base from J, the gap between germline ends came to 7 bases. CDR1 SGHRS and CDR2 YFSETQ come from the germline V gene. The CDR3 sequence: CASSLVQGNTEAFF. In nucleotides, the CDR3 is TGCGCCAGCAGCTTGGTCCAGGGGAACACTGAAGCTTTCTTT.

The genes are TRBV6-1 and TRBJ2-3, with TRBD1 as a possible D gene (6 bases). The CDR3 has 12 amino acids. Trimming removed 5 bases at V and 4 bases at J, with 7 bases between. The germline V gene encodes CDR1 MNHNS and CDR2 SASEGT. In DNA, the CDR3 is TGTGCCAGCAGTAACAGGGCAGATACGCAGTATTTT. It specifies CASSNRADTQYF.

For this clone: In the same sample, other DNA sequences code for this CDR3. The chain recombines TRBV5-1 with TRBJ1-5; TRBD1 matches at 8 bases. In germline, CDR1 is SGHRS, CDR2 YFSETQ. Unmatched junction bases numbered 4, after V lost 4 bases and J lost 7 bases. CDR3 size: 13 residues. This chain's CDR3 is CASSGGQGQPQHF. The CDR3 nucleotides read TGCGCCAGCAGCGGCGGACAGGGACAGCCCCAGCATTTT.

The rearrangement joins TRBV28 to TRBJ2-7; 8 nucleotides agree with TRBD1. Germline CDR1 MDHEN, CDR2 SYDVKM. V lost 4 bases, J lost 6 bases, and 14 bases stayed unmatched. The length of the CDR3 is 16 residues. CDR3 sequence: CASSSPHTGTGGEQYF. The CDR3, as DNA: TGTGCCAGCAGTTCCCCCCATACCGGGACAGGAGGCGAGCAGTACTTC.

The CDR3 sequence: CASSLSRGEAYEQYF. The CDR3 region has the DNA TGTGCCAGCAGCTTGTCCAGGGGGGAGGCCTACGAGCAGTACTTC. V gene TRBV5-5 combines with J gene TRBJ2-7, with D possibly being TRBD1 (7 bases). The CDR3 runs 15 residues. V was shortened by 1 base and J by 2 bases, with 13 bases between the two germline ends. The germline CDR1 and CDR2 sequences are SGHKS and YYEKEE (reference sequence).

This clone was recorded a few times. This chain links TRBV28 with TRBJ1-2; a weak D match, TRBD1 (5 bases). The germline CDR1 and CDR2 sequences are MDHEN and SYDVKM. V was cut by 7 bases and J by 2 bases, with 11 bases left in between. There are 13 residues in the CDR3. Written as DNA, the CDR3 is TGTGCCAGCATGGAGGGGAGAAACTATGGCTACACCTTC. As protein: CASMEGRNYGYTF.

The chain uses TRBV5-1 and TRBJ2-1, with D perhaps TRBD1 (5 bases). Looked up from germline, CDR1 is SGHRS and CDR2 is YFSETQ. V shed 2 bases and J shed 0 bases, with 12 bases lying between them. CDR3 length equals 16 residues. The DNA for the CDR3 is TGCGCCAGCAGCTTTAGTAAAGACAGCTCCTACAATGAGCAGTTCTTC. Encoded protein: CASSFSKDSSYNEQFF.

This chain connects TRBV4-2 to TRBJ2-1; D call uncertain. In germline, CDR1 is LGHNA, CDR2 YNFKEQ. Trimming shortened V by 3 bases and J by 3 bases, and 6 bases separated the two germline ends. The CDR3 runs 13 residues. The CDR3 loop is CASSQSGYNEQFF. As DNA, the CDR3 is TGTGCCAGCAGCCAGTCCGGCTACAATGAGCAGTTCTTC.

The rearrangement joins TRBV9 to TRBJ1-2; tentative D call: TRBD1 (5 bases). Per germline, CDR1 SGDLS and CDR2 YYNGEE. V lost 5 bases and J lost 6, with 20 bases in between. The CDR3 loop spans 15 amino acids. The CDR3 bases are TGTGCCAGCAGGTCCGGGGGAACCGTGAGGGATGGCTACACCTTC. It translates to CASRSGGTVRDGYTF.

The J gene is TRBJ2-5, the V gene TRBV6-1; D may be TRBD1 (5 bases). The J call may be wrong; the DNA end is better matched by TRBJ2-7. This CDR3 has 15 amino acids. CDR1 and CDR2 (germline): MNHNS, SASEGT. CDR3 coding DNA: TGTGCCAGCGGAATCGCAGGGTCCGGCATTGGCGAGCAGTACTTC. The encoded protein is CASGIAGSGIGEQYF.

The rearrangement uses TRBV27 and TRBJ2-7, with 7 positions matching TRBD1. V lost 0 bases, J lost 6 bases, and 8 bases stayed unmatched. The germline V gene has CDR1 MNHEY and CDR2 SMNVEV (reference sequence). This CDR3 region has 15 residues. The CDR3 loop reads CASSLSCQGDCEQYF. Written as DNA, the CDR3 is TGTGCCAGCAGTTTATCGTGTCAGGGGGATTGCGAGCAGTACTTC.

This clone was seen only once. The CDR3 DNA reads as TGTGCCAGCAGTGGACGTCGGGGGGCAGCTAGCACAGATACGCAGTATTTT. It is translated as CASSGRRGAASTDTQYF. V and J are TRBV2 and TRBJ2-3; D perhaps matches TRBD2 (7 bases). Trimming took off 4 bases at V and 0 bases at J, with 17 bases between the two ends. There are 17 residues in the CDR3. Germline V CDR1 and CDR2: SNHLY, FYNNEI.

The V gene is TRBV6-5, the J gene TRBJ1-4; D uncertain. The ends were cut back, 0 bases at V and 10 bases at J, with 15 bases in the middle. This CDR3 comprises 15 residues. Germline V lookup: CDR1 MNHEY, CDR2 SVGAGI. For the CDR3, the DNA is TGTGCCAGCAGTTACTCATGGCGGAACAGCGGAAAACTGTTTTTT. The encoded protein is CASSYSWRNSGKLFF.

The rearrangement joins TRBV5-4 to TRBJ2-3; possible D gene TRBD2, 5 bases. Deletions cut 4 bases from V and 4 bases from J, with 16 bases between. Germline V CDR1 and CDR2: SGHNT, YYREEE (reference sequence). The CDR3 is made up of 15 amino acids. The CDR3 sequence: CASSRVANYPDTQYF. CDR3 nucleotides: TGTGCCAGCAGCCGTGTAGCGAATTACCCAGATACGCAGTATTTT. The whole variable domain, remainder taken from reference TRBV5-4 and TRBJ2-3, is ETGVTQSPTHLIKTRGQQVTLRCSSQSGHNTVSWYQQALGQGPQFIFQYYREEENGRGNFPPRFSGLQFPNYSSELNVNALELDDSALYLCASSRVANYPDTQYFGPGTRLTVL.

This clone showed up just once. For the CDR3, the DNA is TGTGCCACCAGCGGCAACAGGGCCTCACCCCTCCACTTT. It yields the protein CATSGNRASPLHF. The V gene is TRBV15, the J gene TRBJ1-6; weak D call: TRBD1 (6 bases). V was pared by 5 bases and J by 10 bases, with 12 bases between. Germline V gene data show CDR1 as LNHNV and CDR2 as YYDKDF (reference sequence). The CDR3 covers 13 residues.

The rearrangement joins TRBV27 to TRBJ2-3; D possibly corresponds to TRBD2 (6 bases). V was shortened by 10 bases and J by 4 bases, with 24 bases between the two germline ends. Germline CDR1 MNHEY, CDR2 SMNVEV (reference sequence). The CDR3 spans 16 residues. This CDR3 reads CATQPAGRGSADTQYF. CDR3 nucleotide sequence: TGTGCCACCCAGCCGGCCGGCCGGGGGAGCGCAGATACGCAGTATTTT.

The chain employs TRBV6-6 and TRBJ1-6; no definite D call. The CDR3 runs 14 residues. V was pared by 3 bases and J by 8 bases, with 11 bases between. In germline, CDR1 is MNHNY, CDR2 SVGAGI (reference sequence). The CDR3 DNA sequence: TGTGCCAGCAGTTATTCCAGGTTAGATTCACCCCTCCACTTT. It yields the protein CASSYSRLDSPLHF.

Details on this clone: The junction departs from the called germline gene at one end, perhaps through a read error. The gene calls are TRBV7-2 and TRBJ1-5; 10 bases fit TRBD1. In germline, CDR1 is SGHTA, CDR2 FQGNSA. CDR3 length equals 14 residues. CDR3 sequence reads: CASSLGTGGRSPDF. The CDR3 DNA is TGTGCCAGCAGCTTAGGGACAGGGGGACGGAGCCCCGATTTT.

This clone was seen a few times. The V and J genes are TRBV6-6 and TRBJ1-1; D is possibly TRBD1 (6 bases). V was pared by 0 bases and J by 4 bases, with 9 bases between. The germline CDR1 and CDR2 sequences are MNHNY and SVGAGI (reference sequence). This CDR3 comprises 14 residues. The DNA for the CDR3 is TGTGCCAGCAGTTACTCGAGGGGGGGCACTGAAGCTTTCTTT. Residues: CASSYSRGGTEAFF.

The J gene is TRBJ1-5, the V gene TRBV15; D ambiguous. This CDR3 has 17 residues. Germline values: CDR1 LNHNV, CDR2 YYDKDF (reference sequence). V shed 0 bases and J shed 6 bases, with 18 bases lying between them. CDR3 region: CATSRDARNPRSQPQHF. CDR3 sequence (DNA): TGTGCCACCAGCAGAGACGCCCGAAACCCGAGAAGTCAGCCCCAGCATTTT.

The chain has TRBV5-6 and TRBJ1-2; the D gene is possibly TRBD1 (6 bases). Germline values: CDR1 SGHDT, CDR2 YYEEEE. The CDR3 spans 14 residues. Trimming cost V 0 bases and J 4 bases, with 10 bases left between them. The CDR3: CASSLGRGSYGYTF. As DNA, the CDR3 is TGTGCCAGCAGCTTGGGAAGGGGGTCCTATGGCTACACCTTC.

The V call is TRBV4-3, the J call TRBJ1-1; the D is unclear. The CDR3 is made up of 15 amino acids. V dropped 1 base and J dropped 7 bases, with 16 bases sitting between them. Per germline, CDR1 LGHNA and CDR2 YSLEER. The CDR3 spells CASSQARETDYEAFF. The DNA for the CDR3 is TGCGCCAGCAGCCAAGCTAGAGAGACGGACTATGAAGCTTTCTTT.

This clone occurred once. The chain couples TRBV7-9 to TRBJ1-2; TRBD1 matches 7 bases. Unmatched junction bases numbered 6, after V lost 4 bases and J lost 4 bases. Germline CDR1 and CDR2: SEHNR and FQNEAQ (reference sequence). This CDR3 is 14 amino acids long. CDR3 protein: CASSSPGTVYGYTF. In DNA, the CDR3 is TGTGCCAGCAGCTCTCCCGGGACAGTCTATGGCTACACCTTC.

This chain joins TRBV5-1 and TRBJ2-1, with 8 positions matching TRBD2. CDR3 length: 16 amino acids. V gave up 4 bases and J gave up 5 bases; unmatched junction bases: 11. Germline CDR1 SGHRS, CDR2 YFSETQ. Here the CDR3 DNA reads TGCGCCAGCAGCCTAGGACTAGCCACCCTTAACAATGAGCAGTTCTTC. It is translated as CASSLGLATLNNEQFF.

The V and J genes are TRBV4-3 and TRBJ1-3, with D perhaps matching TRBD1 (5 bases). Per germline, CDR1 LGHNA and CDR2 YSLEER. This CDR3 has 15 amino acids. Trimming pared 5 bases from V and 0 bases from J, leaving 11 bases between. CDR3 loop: CASSSDTLSGNTIYF. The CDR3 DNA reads TGCGCCAGCAGCTCGGACACCCTCTCTGGAAACACCATATATTTT.

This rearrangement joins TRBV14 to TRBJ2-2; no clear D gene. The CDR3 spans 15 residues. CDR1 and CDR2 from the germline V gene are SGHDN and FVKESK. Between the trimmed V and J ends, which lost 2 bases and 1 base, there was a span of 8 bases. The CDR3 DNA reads TGTGCCAGCAGCCAATCGACAAAGAACACCGGGGAGCTGTTTTTT. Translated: CASSQSTKNTGELFF.

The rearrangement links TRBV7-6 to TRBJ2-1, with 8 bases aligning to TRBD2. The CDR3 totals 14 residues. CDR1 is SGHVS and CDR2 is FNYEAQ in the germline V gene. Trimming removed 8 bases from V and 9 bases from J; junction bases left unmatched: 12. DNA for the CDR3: TGTGCCAGCGGAAAGGGACTAGTTGTTGGTGAGCAGTTCTTC. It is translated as CASGKGLVVGEQFF.